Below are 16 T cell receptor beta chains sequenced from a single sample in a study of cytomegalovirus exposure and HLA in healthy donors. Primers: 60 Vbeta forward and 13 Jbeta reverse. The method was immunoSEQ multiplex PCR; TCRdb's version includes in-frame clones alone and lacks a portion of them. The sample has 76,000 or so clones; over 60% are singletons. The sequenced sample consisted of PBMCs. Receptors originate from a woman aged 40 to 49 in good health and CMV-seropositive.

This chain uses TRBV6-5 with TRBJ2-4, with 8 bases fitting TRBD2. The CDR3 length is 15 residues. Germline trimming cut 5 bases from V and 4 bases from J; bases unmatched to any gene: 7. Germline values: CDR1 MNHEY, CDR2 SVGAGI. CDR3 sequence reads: CASSRLSGGKNIQYF. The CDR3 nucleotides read TGTGCCAGCAGTAGACTAAGCGGGGGAAAAAACATTCAGTACTTC.

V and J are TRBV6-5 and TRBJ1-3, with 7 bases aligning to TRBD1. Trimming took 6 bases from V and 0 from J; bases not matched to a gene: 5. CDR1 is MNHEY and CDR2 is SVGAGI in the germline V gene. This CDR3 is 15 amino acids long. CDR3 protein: CASRPGQNSGNTIYF. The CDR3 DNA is TGTGCCAGCAGACCGGGACAGAACTCTGGAAACACCATATATTTT.

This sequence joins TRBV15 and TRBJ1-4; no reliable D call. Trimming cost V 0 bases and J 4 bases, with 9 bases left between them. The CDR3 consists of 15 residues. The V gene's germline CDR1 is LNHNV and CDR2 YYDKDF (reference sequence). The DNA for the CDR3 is TGTGCCACCAGCAGAGAGGGCGGGAATAATGAAAAACTGTTTTTT. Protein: CATSREGGNNEKLFF.

CDR3: CASSLTGAYEQYF. The CDR3 nucleotides read TGTGCCAGCAGTTTGACAGGAGCCTACGAGCAGTACTTC. This sequence joins TRBV6-5 and TRBJ2-7; possible D gene TRBD1, 6 bases. Deletions cut 4 bases from V and 2 bases from J, with 9 bases between. Germline values: CDR1 MNHEY, CDR2 SVGAGI. The length of the CDR3 is 13 residues.

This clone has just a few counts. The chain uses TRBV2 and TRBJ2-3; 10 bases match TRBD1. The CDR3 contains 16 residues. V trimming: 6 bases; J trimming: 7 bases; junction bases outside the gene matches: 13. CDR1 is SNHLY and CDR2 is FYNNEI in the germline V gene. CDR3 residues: CASRSSWGQGIYTQYF. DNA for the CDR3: TGTGCCAGCAGATCGAGCTGGGGACAGGGGATTTATACGCAGTATTTT. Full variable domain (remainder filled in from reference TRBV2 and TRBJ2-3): EPEVTQTPSHQVTQMGQEVILRCVPISNHLYFYWYRQILGQKVEFLVSFYNNEISEKSEIFDDQFSVERPDGSNFTLKIRSTKLEDSAMYFCASRSSWGQGIYTQYFGPGTRLTVL.

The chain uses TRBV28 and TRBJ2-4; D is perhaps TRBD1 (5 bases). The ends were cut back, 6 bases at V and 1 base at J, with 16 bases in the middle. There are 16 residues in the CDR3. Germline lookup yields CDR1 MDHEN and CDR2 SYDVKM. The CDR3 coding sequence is TGTGCCAGCAGCCTAAACAGGTTAGGTGCCAAAAACATTCAGTACTTC. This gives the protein CASSLNRLGAKNIQYF. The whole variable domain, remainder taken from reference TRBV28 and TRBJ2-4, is DVKVTQSSRYLVKRTGEKVFLECVQDMDHENMFWYRQDPGLGLRLIYFSYDVKMKEKGDIPEGYSVSREKKERFSLILESASTNQTSMYLCASSLNRLGAKNIQYFGAGTRLSVL.

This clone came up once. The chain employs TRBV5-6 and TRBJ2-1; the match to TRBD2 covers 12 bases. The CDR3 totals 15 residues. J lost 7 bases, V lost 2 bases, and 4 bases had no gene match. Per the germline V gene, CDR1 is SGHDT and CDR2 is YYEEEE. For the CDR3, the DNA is TGTGCCAGCAGCTTCCCGGGACTAGCGGGTAATGAGCAGTTCTTC. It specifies CASSFPGLAGNEQFF.

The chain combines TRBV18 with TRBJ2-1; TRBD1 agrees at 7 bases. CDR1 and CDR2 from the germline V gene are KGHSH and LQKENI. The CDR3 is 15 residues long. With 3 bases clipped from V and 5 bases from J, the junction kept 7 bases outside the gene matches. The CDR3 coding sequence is TGTGCCAGCTCACCCGGGACAGTGAGGGACAATGAGCAGTTCTTC. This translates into CASSPGTVRDNEQFF.

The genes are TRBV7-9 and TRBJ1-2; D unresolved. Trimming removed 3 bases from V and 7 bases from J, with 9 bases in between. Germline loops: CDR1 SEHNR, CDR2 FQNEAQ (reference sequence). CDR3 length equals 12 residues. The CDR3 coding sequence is TGTGCCAGCAGCTTTGATGGAGCTGGCTACACCTTC. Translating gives CASSFDGAGYTF.

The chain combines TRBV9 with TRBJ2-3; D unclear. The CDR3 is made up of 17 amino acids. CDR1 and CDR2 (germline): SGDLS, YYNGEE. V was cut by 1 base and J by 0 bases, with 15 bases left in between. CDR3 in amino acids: CASSVRSPLTSTDTQYF. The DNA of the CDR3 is TGTGCCAGCAGCGTACGCTCCCCTTTGACTAGCACAGATACGCAGTATTTT.

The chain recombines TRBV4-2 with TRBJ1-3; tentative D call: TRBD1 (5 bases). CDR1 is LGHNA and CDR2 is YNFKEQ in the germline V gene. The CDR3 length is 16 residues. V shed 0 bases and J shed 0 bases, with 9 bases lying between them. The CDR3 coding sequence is TGTGCCAGCAGCCAAGATGGGGCAGGCTCTGGAAACACCATATATTTT. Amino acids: CASSQDGAGSGNTIYF.

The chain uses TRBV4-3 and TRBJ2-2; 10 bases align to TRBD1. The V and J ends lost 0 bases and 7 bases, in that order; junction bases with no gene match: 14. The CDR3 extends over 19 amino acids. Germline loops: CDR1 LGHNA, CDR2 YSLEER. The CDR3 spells CASSQEGQGWGVRIGELFF. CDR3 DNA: TGCGCCAGCAGCCAAGAGGGACAGGGGTGGGGAGTTAGAATCGGGGAGCTGTTTTTT.

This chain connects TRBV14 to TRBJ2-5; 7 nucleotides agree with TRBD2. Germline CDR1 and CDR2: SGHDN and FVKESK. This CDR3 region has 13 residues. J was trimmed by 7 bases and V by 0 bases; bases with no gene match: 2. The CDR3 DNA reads TGTGCCAGCAGCCAAGATTGGGGGGGGACCCAGTACTTC. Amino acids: CASSQDWGGTQYF.

CDR3 amino acids: CASSLSAPGGNIQYF. In DNA form, the CDR3 reads TGTGCCAGCAGCTTATCCGCGCCGGGGGGAAACATTCAGTACTTC. The chain couples TRBV7-9 to TRBJ2-4, with 7 positions matching TRBD2. Losses at the gene ends were 2 bases for V and 6 bases for J; bases not matched to a gene: 7. The CDR3 sequence is 15 residues long. Germline V lookup: CDR1 SEHNR, CDR2 FQNEAQ (reference sequence).

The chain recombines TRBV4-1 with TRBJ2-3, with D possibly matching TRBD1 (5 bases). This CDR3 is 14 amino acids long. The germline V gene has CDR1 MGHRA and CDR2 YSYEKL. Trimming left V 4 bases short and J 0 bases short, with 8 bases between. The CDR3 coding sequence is TGCGCCAGCAGCCCAGGGCCCAGCACAGATACGCAGTATTTT. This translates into CASSPGPSTDTQYF.

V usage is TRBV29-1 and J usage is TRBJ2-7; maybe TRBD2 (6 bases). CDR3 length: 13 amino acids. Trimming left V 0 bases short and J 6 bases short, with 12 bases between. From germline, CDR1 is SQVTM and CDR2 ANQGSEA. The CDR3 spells CSVEDSGDFEQYF. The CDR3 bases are TGCAGCGTTGAAGATTCGGGGGATTTCGAGCAGTACTTC.